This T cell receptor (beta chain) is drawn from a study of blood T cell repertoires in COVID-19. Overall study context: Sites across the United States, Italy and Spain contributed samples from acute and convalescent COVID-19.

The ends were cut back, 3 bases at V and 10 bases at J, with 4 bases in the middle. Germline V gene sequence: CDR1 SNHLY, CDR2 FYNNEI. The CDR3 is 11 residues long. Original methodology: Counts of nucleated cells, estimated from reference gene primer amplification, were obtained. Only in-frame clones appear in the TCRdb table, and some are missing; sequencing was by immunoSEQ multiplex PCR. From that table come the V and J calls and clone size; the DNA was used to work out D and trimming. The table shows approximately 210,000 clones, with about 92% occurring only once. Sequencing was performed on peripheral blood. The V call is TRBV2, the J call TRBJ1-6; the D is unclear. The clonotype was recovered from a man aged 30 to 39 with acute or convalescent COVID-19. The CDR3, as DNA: TGTGCCAGCAGTGACAGGTCACCCCTCCACTTT. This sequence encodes CASSDRSPLHF.